The T cell receptor beta chain described here comes from a study of cytomegalovirus exposure and HLA in healthy donors (dated by TCRdb to 2016 to 2017). About the investigation overall: An earlier analysis of some 620 of the donors reported 276 Gb of sequence data and 117 million unique TCR beta sequences obtained from about 179 million T cells. A separate validation cohort of about 110 different subjects was used in addition to the 666-subject first cohort. Rather than using new phenotypic data, the later analysis identified candidate immune exposures from TCR beta sequences and from how often those sequences occurred across donors. Among 300 to 500 genotyped donors of the cohort, an average of approximately 240,000 unique TCR beta nucleotide sequences was sequenced per donor, of which about 20% were non-productive. Roughly 300 gigabases of sequencing data and approximately 85 million unique TCR sequences were included in an early release covering 500 to 750 HLA-typed donors. To study patterns of TCR occurrence, a later analysis re-analyzed previously published TCR beta repertoires from 650 to 750 donors and added high-resolution HLA genotyping. All discovery cohort repertoires had been generated on a single sequencing platform. Of the 350 to 450 genotyped donors, roughly 85% fell in the genetic ancestry cluster associated with self-reported Caucasian donors. The number of donors typed differed by locus, with about 629-640 for A, B, C, DRB1 and DQB1, over 500 for DQA1, about 610 for DPA1, and 450 to 480 for DPB1. Using immunosequencing, the study profiled T cell repertoires from around 680 subjects and related those repertoires to cytomegalovirus serostatus. Donor age, sex, ethnicity and CMV serostatus were compiled alongside the repertoire data. The study aimed to test whether signatures of past pathogen exposure could be identified by cataloging public T cell receptors. Several DR-DQ haplotypes were treated as single units for association and clustering because of strong linkage in the cohort. The study combined high-throughput TCR immunosequencing, statistical association of individual TCRs with disease status, and machine learning to predict cytomegalovirus infection status. HLA typing covered class I and class II loci at four-digit resolution. An earlier analysis of 450 to 750 of the donors used high-throughput TCR beta sequencing to judge whether each TCR beta V gene segment behaved as functional or pseudogenic. Genome-wide SNP genotypes for about 55% of the roughly 670 donors were used in a later genetic analysis, which treated that subset as a discovery cohort.

The study at large found these results: Because counts were too low, roughly 16 rarely observed V segments, including chromosome 9 orphons, were left out of the earlier analysis of approximately 500 of the donors. In a later genetic analysis, a missense DCLRE1C variant was associated with V-gene and J-gene trimming of TCR beta chains, and the association was replicated in an independent cohort. Most TCR sequences were observed very rarely across donors, whereas some public TCRs were present in many individuals. A few of the identified cytomegalovirus-associated TCR beta chains were confirmed in vitro to be specific for cytomegalovirus antigens. The sequencing pipeline was judged likely to have produced a cluster of highly shared sequence variants as a technical artifact. Because some donors lacked HLA typing at each locus, the association tests relied only on the typed subset. An earlier analysis of approximately 500 of the donors showed that most TCR beta V segments appeared in productive rearrangements either about 90% or about 30% of the time, which broadly matched IMGT annotations. Compared with the 666-donor mean, donors in an Asian-associated ancestry cluster had fewer N-insertions in productive TCRs, according to a later genetic analysis. In both the original and validation cohorts, the classifier was reported to diagnose cytomegalovirus status with high specificity and sensitivity. Several of the top co-occurrence clusters appeared to be linked to parvovirus B19, influenza, CMV and Epstein-Barr virus, according to a later analysis. Specific HLA alleles were associated with over 15,000 TCR beta sequences at a false discovery rate of 0.05 in a later analysis. In a later analysis, the rate of TCR association differed among HLA loci, with DRB1 alleles having the most associated TCRs and HLA-C alleles having the fewest. Correlated functional status among segregating V segments might reflect linkage disequilibrium, but an unknown experimental factor could not be ruled out. The study listed approximately 160 TCR beta chains as associated with cytomegalovirus. The authors suggested that the approach could potentially be generalized to other disease states and immunological phenotypes. Sequencing depth was assumed to be roughly uniform across donors in the presence/absence analyses, though that assumption may not hold. For the cohort, immune exposure information was limited to CMV serostatus. Most CMV-associated TCR beta chains appeared to be HLA-restricted in a later analysis, and the HLA associations seemed to be driven largely by CMV exposure. A later analysis found that HLA-associated TCR beta chains were more clonally expanded and had lower generation probabilities than equally common non-associated chains. When HLA alleles, especially DR and DQ, strongly co-occurred, TCR associations were difficult to assign to individual alleles. A further reported finding was that TCR beta sequences accurately predicted the HLA-A and HLA-B alleles for most subjects in the first cohort. Only TCR beta chains were sequenced in this cohort, and the absence of alpha or paired-chain data limited detectable features. Some IMGT-functional V segments, including TRBV6-2 and TRBV6-3, could not be distinguished by the 87-base-pair reads and were therefore excluded.

Spanning cysteine to phenylalanine, the CDR3 consists of 15 amino acids. CDR3 DNA is the only sequence kept; it has 45 bases, read in frame from the first base. CDR1 MGHRA and CDR2 YSYEKL were looked up in the germline V gene. V sheds 1 base and J sheds 0 bases, leaving 10 bases between their ends. Libraries were made using the immunoSEQ multiplex PCR assay. For the multiplex PCR, a mixture combining 60 forward primers for TCR Vbeta segments and 13 reverse primers for TCR Jbeta segments was used. The CDR3 region of rearranged TCR beta genes was amplified from genomic DNA with a multiplex PCR assay. Amplified TCR beta libraries were sequenced as 87-base-pair reads on the Illumina HiSeq System. In the paper's pipeline: A later analysis tallied 75 million to 95 million unique TCR beta chains across the 650 to 750 repertoires, and some 12 million of those chains were shared by two or more donors. Raw reads were error-corrected and collapsed into unique sequences by a nearest-neighbor algorithm in which closely related sequences were merged to remove PCR and sequencing errors. Alignment of CDR3 sequences to IMGT reference sequences was used to assign V, D and J gene segments. Each retained sequence needed at least a six-nucleotide match to both a V gene segment and a J gene segment. A rearrangement was called productive if the CDR3 had no stop codons and remained in frame with V and J, and every other rearrangement was called non-productive. CDR3 was defined according to IMGT convention as the region running from the second conserved V-encoded cysteine to the conserved J-encoded phenylalanine. The earlier analysis of about 500 of the donors excluded sequences that lacked an unambiguous match to a single V gene segment. An earlier analysis of a few hundred of the donors called V segments functional above 56.7% productive rearrangements and segregating when the between-donor standard deviation exceeded 5%. To diagnose cytomegalovirus status from the catalog of TCR beta chain sequences, a statistical classification framework was built. V and J gene assignment, in a later analysis, came from comparing TCR nucleotide sequences with IMGT/GENE-DB human TR gene sequences. The TCRdist pipeline was used in a later analysis to assign CDR3 sequences and most-parsimonious VDJ recombination scenarios. In a later analysis, each TCR beta chain was defined by its CDR3 amino acid sequence together with its V-gene family, and reads without a unique V-gene family were excluded. To address suspected cross-contamination and a sequencing artifact, a later analysis removed 592 highly shared, low-generation-probability nucleotide sequences. For each public chain, a later analysis derived a clonal expansion index from normalized ranks of inferred template counts within each repertoire. In a later analysis, generation probabilities were computed using a VDJ recombination model fitted to out-of-frame rearrangements, and the results were checked against IGoR. In a later analysis, TCR-TCR, TCR-HLA and TCR-CMV co-occurrence was scored with hypergeometric tests, and a repertoire-size bias correction was applied to TCR pairs. False discovery rates were estimated in a later analysis by permuting HLA or CMV assignments 20 times. In a later analysis, co-occurring TCRs were grouped using DBSCAN, and TCRdist sequence similarity was added for clustering within HLA-allele-positive subsets. Repertoires with fewer than 30,000 or more than 120,000 public chains were left out of co-occurrence clustering, as were a handful of repertoires with anomalous nucleotide sharing. In its TCRdb copy, this immuneACCESS table keeps in-frame sequences only and misses some clones. Where compared with another copy, unresolved V genes explain less than half of these, and the others have no known cause. That table is the source of V, J and clone size, and D and trimming were worked out from the DNA. In all, the sample holds more than 150,000 clones, and roughly 82% of those were seen once. Under 8% of the sample goes to the ten largest clones.

In total, about 650 healthy bone marrow donors made up the cohort. At the time of sampling, every cohort member was nominally healthy, though immune exposures that went unrecorded were likely present. The donor tested CMV seropositive, placing the donor among the 290 or so seropositive members of the cohort. Every donor gave a peripheral blood sample, and the peripheral blood mononuclear cells from that sample were used for TCR beta sequencing. Genomic DNA extraction from the blood cell samples was performed with the Qiagen DNeasy Blood Extraction Kit. The count of this clone is one. What this receptor recognizes is not known. Nothing much larger sits one base from this clone, and base qualities are not available.

The receptor was isolated from a woman in her forties or fifties in good health and CMV-seropositive. The sample was PBMCs. The rearranged segments are TRBV4-1 and TRBJ2-7; the D segment cannot be called with confidence. The bases read TGCGCCAGCAGCCAAGGGGCCGATAACTCCTACGAGCAGTACTTC. It codes for CASSQGADNSYEQYF.